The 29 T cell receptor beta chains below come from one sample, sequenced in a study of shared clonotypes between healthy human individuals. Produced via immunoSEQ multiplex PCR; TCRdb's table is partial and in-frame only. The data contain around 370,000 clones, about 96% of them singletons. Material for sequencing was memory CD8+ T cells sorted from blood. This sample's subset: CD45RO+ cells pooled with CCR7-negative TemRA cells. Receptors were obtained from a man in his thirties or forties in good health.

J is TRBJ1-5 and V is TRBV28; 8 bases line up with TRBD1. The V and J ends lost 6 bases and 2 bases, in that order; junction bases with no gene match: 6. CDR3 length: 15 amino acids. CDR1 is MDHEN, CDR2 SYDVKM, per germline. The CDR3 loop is CASRPGGEGNQPQHF. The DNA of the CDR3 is TGTGCCAGCAGACCAGGGGGCGAGGGCAATCAGCCCCAGCATTTT.

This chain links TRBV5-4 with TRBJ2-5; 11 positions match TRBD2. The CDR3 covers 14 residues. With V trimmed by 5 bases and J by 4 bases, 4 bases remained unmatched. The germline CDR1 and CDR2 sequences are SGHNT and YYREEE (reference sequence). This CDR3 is CASRTGLAGETQYF. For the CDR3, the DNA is TGTGCCAGCAGGACCGGACTAGCGGGAGAGACCCAGTACTTC.

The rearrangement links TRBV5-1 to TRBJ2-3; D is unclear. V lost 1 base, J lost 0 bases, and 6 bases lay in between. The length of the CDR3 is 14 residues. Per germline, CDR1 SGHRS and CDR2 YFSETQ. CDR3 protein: CASSLIQSTDTQYF. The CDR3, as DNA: TGCGCCAGCAGCTTGATTCAAAGCACAGATACGCAGTATTTT.

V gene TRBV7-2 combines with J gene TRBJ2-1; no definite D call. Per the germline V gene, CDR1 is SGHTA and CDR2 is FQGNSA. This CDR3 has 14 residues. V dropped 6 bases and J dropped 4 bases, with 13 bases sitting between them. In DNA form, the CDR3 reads TGTGCCAGCAGGATAGCCCCTAATTACAATGAGCAGTTCTTC. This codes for CASRIAPNYNEQFF.

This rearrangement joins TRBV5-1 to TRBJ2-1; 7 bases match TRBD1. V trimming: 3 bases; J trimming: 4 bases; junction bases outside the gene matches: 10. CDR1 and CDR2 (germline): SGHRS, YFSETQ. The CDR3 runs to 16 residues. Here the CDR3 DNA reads TGCGCCAGCAGCTGGGTGACAGGGAACGGGTACAATGAGCAGTTCTTC. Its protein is CASSWVTGNGYNEQFF.

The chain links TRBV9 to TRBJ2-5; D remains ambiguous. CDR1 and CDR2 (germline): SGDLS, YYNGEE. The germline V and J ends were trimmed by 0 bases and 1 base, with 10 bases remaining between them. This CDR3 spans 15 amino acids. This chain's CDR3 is CASSVDRSPQETQYF. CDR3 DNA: TGTGCCAGCAGCGTAGATCGGAGCCCCCAAGAGACCCAGTACTTC.

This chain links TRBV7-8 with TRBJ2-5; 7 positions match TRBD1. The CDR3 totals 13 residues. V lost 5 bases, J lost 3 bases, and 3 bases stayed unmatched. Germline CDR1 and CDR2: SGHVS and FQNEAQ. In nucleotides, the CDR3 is TGTGCCAGCAGCCCGGGACAGAAAGAGACCCAGTACTTC. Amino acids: CASSPGQKETQYF.

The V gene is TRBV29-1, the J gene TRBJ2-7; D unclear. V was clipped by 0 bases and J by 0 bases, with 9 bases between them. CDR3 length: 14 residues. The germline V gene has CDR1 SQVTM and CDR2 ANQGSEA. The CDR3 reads CSVEEATDSYEQYF. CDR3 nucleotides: TGCAGCGTTGAAGAAGCGACCGACTCCTACGAGCAGTACTTC.

DNA of the CDR3: TGTGCCAGCAGTCCCCGGACAGGGGTCTATGGCTACACCTTC. This sequence encodes CASSPRTGVYGYTF. This chain joins TRBV28 and TRBJ1-2; 9 bases line up with TRBD1. Trimming cost V 5 bases and J 4 bases; bases outside gene matches: 5. CDR3 length equals 14 residues. Germline CDR1 MDHEN, CDR2 SYDVKM.

CDR3 nucleotides: TGTGCCAGCAGCCCCGGACTAGCGGGTTACAATGAGCAGTTCTTC. Protein product: CASSPGLAGYNEQFF. The chain joins TRBV7-2 to TRBJ2-1, with 11 bases aligning to TRBD2. The germline CDR1 and CDR2 sequences are SGHTA and FQGNSA. The J segment lost 4 bases and the V segment lost 5 bases, leaving 4 bases of the junction unmatched. The CDR3 runs to 15 residues.

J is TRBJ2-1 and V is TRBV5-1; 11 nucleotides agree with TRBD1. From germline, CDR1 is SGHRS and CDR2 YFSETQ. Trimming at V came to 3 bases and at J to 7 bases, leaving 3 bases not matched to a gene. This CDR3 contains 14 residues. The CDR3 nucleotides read TGCGCCAGCAGCTGGGACAGGGGGGCAAATGAGCAGTTCTTC. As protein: CASSWDRGANEQFF.

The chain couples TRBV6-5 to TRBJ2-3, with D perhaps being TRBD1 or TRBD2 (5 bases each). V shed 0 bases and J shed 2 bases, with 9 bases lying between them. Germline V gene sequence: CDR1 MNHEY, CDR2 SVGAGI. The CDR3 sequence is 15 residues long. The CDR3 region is CASSYSGEFTDTQYF. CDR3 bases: TGTGCCAGCAGTTACTCGGGGGAGTTCACAGATACGCAGTATTTT.

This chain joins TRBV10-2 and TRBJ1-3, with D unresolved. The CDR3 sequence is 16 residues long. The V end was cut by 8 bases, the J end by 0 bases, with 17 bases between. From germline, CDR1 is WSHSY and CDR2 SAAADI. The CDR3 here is CASRKEYLFSGNTIYF. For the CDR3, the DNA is TGCGCCAGCCGTAAGGAGTACCTGTTCTCTGGAAACACCATATATTTT.

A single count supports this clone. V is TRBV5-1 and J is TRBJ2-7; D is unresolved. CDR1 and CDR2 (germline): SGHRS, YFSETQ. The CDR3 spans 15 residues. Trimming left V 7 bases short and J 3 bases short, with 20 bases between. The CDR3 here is CASSKDGLGGYEQYF. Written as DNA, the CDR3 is TGCGCCAGCTCCAAGGACGGGCTAGGTGGCTACGAGCAGTACTTC.

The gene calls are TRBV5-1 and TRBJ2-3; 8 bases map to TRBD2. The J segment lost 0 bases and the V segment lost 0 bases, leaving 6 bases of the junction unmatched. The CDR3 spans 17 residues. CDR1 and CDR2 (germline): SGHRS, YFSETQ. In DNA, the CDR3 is TGCGCCAGCAGCTTGGAAATAGCGGGGTTAAGCACAGATACGCAGTATTTT. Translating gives CASSLEIAGLSTDTQYF.

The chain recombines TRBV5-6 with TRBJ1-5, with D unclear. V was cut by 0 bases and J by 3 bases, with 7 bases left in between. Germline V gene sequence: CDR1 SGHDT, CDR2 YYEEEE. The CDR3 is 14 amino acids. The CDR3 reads CASSLGQFNQPQHF. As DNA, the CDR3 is TGTGCCAGCAGCTTGGGACAATTCAATCAGCCCCAGCATTTT.

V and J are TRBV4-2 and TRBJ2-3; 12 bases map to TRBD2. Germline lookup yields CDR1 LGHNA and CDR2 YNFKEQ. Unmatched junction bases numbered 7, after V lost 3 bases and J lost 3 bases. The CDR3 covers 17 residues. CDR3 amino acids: CASSHRTSGIQTDTQYF. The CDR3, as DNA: TGTGCCAGCAGCCACCGGACTAGCGGGATACAAACAGATACGCAGTATTTT.

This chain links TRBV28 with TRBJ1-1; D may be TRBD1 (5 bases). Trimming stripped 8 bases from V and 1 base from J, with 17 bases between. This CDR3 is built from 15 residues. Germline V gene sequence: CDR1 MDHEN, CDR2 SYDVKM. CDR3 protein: CASRGVVQGNTEAFF. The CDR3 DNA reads TGTGCCAGCCGGGGGGTAGTCCAGGGGAACACTGAAGCTTTCTTT. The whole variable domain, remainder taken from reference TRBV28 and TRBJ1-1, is DVKVTQSSRYLVKRTGEKVFLECVQDMDHENMFWYRQDPGLGLRLIYFSYDVKMKEKGDIPEGYSVSREKKERFSLILESASTNQTSMYLCASRGVVQGNTEAFFGQGTRLTVV.

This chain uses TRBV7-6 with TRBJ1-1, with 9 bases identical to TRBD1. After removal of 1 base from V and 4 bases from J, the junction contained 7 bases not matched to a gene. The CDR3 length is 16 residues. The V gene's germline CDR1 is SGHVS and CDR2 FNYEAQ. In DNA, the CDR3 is TGTGCCAGCAGCTTAGGACAGGGGGGGCGGACCACTGAAGCTTTCTTT. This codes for CASSLGQGGRTTEAFF.

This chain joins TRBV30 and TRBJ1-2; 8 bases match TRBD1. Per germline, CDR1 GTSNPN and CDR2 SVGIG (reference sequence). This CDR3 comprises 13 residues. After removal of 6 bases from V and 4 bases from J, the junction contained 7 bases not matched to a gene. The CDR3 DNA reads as TGTGCCTGCTCCCGGGACAGGCCCTATGGCTACACCTTC. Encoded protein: CACSRDRPYGYTF.

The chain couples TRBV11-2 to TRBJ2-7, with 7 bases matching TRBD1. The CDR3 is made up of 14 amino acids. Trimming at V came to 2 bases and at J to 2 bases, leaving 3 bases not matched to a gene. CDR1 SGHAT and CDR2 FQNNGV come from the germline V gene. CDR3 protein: CASSLWDRPYEQYF. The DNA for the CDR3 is TGTGCCAGCAGCTTATGGGACAGACCCTACGAGCAGTACTTC.

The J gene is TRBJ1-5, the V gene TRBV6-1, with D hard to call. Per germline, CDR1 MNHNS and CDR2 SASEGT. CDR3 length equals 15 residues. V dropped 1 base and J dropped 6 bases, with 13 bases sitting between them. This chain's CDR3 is CASSEERGFGQPQHF. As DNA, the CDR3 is TGTGCCAGCAGTGAAGAGAGAGGGTTTGGTCAGCCCCAGCATTTT.

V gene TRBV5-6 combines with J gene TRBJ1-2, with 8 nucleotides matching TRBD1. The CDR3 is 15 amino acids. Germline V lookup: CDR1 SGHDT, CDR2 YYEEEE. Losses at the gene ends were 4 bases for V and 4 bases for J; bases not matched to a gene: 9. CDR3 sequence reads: CASSPHRDRLYGYTF. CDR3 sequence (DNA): TGTGCCAGCAGCCCCCACCGGGACAGGCTCTATGGCTACACCTTC.

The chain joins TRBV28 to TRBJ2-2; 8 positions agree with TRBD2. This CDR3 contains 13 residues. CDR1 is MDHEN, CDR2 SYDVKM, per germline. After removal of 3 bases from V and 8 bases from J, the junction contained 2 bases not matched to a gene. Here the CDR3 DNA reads TGTGCCAGCAGTTTTGGCGGGAGGGGGGAGCTGTTTTTT. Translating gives CASSFGGRGELFF.

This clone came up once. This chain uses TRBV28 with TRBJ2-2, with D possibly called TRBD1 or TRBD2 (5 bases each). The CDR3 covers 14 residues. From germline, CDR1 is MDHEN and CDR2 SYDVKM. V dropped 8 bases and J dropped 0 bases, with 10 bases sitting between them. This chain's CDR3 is CASSGTTNTGELFF. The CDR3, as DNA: TGTGCCAGCTCCGGGACCACGAACACCGGGGAGCTGTTTTTT. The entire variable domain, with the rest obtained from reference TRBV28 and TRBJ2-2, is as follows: DVKVTQSSRYLVKRTGEKVFLECVQDMDHENMFWYRQDPGLGLRLIYFSYDVKMKEKGDIPEGYSVSREKKERFSLILESASTNQTSMYLCASSGTTNTGELFFGEGSRLTVL.

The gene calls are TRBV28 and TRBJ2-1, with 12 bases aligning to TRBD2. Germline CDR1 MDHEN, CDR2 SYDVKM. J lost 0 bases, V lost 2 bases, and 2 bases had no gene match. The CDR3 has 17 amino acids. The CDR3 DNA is TGTGCCAGCAGTTTAGGGACTAGCGGGCTCTCCTACAATGAGCAGTTCTTC. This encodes CASSLGTSGLSYNEQFF. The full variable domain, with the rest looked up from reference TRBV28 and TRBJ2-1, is DVKVTQSSRYLVKRTGEKVFLECVQDMDHENMFWYRQDPGLGLRLIYFSYDVKMKEKGDIPEGYSVSREKKERFSLILESASTNQTSMYLCASSLGTSGLSYNEQFFGPGTRLTVL.

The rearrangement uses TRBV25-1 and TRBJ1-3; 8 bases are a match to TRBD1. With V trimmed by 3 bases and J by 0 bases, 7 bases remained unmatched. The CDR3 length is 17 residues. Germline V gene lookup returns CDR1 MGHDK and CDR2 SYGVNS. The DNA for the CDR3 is TGTGCCAGCAGTGACACAGGGGGAGTGAGCTCTGGAAACACCATATATTTT. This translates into CASSDTGGVSSGNTIYF.

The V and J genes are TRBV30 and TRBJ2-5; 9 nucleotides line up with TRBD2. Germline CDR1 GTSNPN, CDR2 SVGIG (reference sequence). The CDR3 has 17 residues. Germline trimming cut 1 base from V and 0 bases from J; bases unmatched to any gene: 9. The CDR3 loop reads CAWSAGSLAGNQETQYF. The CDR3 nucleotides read TGTGCCTGGAGTGCTGGCTCGCTAGCGGGGAACCAAGAGACCCAGTACTTC.

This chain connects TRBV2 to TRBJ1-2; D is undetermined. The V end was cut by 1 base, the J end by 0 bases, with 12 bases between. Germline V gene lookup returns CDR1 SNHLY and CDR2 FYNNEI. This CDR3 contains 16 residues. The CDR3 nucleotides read TGTGCCAGCAGTGAAGTCAGAGGGAGAGCTAACTATGGCTACACCTTC. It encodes CASSEVRGRANYGYTF. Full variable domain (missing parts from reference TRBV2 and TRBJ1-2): EPEVTQTPSHQVTQMGQEVILRCVPISNHLYFYWYRQILGQKVEFLVSFYNNEISEKSEIFDDQFSVERPDGSNFTLKIRSTKLEDSAMYFCASSEVRGRANYGYTFGSGTRLTVV.